One and the same sample provided the 13 T cell receptor beta chains below, sequenced in a study of shared clonotypes between healthy human individuals. Only in-frame clones appear in the TCRdb table, and some are missing; sequencing was by immunoSEQ multiplex PCR. The sample shows a few hundred thousand clones, roughly 70% of them seen only once. Sequencing input: memory CD4+ T cells sorted from blood. Subset meaning: CD45RA-negative fraction. The origin of the receptors is a man under 40 in good health.

The rearrangement links TRBV11-2 to TRBJ1-2, with unresolved D. The CDR3 runs to 14 residues. V was trimmed by 1 base and J by 4 bases, leaving 10 bases between them. The germline V gene encodes CDR1 SGHAT and CDR2 FQNNGV. CDR3: CASSLGDGLYGYTF. CDR3 DNA sequence: TGTGCCAGCAGCTTAGGTGATGGCCTCTATGGCTACACCTTC.

This clone turned up a few times. The chain uses TRBV5-4 and TRBJ2-1; D is unresolved. Germline CDR1 SGHNT, CDR2 YYREEE (reference sequence). The CDR3 loop spans 12 amino acids. The V end was cut by 1 base, the J end by 13 bases, with 12 bases between. The CDR3, as DNA: TGTGCCAGCAGCTTGTGGCCATTGGGTCAGTTCTTC. This codes for CASSLWPLGQFF.

The genes are TRBV7-6 and TRBJ2-3; D unresolved. V gave up 1 base and J gave up 2 bases, with 10 bases separating them. Germline V lookup: CDR1 SGHVS, CDR2 FNYEAQ. This CDR3 spans 15 amino acids. The CDR3 is CASSLGFLTTDTQYF. The CDR3 coding sequence is TGTGCCAGCAGCTTAGGTTTTCTAACCACAGATACGCAGTATTTT. Using reference TRBV7-6 and TRBJ2-3 for the parts outside the CDR3, the full variable domain is GAGVSQSPRYKVTKRGQDVALRCDPISGHVSLYWYRQALGQGPEFLTYFNYEAQQDKSGLPNDRFSAERPEGSISTLTIQRTEQRDSAMYRCASSLGFLTTDTQYFGPGTRLTVL.

This clone was recorded only once. The gene calls are TRBV11-3 and TRBJ2-3; no definite D call. Deletions cut 5 bases from V and 4 bases from J, with 13 bases between. CDR1 is SGHNT and CDR2 is YENEEA in the germline V gene. CDR3 length: 14 residues. The CDR3 region is CASSPVGSPDTQYF. The CDR3 DNA follows: TGTGCCAGCAGCCCAGTAGGATCCCCAGATACGCAGTATTTT. Complete variable domain (other parts from reference TRBV11-3 and TRBJ2-3): EAGVVQSPRYKIIEKKQPVAFWCNPISGHNTLYWYLQNLGQGPELLIRYENEEAVDDSQLPKDRFSAERLKGVDSTLKIQPAELGDSAVYLCASSPVGSPDTQYFGPGTRLTVL.

This chain uses TRBV5-1 with TRBJ2-7; TRBD2 agrees at 10 bases. CDR3 size: 15 residues. CDR1 and CDR2 from the germline V gene are SGHRS and YFSETQ. J gave up 3 bases and V 0 bases, and 3 bases lay outside the gene matches. CDR3 nucleotide sequence: TGCGCCAGCAGCTTGGAGGCTAGCGGGAGCTACGAGCAGTACTTC. Protein product: CASSLEASGSYEQYF.

This chain connects TRBV7-2 to TRBJ2-3; no firm D call. From germline, CDR1 is SGHTA and CDR2 FQGNSA. V shed 1 base and J shed 2 bases, with 10 bases lying between them. The CDR3 consists of 15 residues. CDR3 DNA: TGTGCCAGCAGCTTAGTCCCTGATTACACAGATACGCAGTATTTT. It specifies CASSLVPDYTDTQYF. Combining the CDR3 with reference TRBV7-2 and TRBJ2-3 gives the whole variable domain GAGVSQSPSNKVTEKGKDVELRCDPISGHTALYWYRQSLGQGLEFLIYFQGNSAPDKSGLPSDRFSAERTGGSVSTLTIQRTQQEDSAVYLCASSLVPDYTDTQYFGPGTRLTVL.

This chain uses TRBV28 with TRBJ2-3, with TRBD1 identical over 10 bases. Trimming took 7 bases from V and 1 from J; bases not matched to a gene: 8. Germline-derived CDR1 and CDR2 are MDHEN and SYDVKM. The CDR3 spans 16 residues. This chain's CDR3 is CASITTGTGGTDTQYF. The CDR3 DNA reads as TGTGCCAGCATCACTACCGGGACAGGGGGCACAGATACGCAGTATTTT.

This clone was counted only a few times. The rearrangement links TRBV10-2 to TRBJ1-3; possibly TRBD1 for D (5 bases). The CDR3 loop spans 16 amino acids. Germline V gene sequence: CDR1 WSHSY, CDR2 SAAADI. Trimming removed 1 base at V and 3 bases at J, with 13 bases between. The CDR3 DNA is TGCGCCAGCAGTGAGTGGGCAGGGATCGGTGGAAACACCATATATTTT. This codes for CASSEWAGIGGNTIYF.

This clone occurred a few times. V and J are TRBV25-1 and TRBJ1-1, with unresolved D. This CDR3 has 10 amino acids. V shed 8 bases and J shed 9 bases, with 10 bases lying between them. The V gene's germline CDR1 is MGHDK and CDR2 SYGVNS. The CDR3 DNA is TGTGCCAGCTCCCAGGAGAAAGCTTTCTTT. It codes for CASSQEKAFF.

This clone was detected only a few times. This chain connects TRBV6-5 to TRBJ1-5; TRBD1 might be the D (6 bases). Germline-derived CDR1 and CDR2 are MNHEY and SVGAGI. The V gene lost 4 bases and the J gene lost 11 bases, with 12 bases spanning the gap. The CDR3 length is 12 residues. This CDR3 reads CASSSYSGAQHF. The CDR3, as DNA: TGTGCCAGCAGTTCCTACTCAGGGGCCCAGCATTTT.

J is TRBJ2-7 and V is TRBV29-1; tentatively, D is TRBD1 (6 bases). Germline V CDR1 and CDR2: SQVTM, ANQGSEA. The CDR3 length is 13 residues. Trimming cost V 7 bases and J 7 bases, with 20 bases left between them. The CDR3 loop is CSAGQSQGREQYF. The CDR3 DNA follows: TGCAGCGCAGGACAGAGCCAGGGACGGGAGCAGTACTTC.

The genes are TRBV7-9 and TRBJ2-7; D is unclear. V was trimmed by 3 bases and J by 5 bases, leaving 8 bases between them. Looked up from germline, CDR1 is SEHNR and CDR2 is FQNEAQ (reference sequence). The CDR3 has 12 residues. Here the CDR3 reads CASSFYLDEQYF. In nucleotides, the CDR3 is TGTGCCAGCAGCTTTTACCTCGACGAGCAGTACTTC.

V is TRBV19 and J is TRBJ2-4, with D perhaps TRBD1 (6 bases). The CDR3 has 17 amino acids. Germline assignment: CDR1 LNHDA and CDR2 SQIVND (reference sequence). Trimming stripped 5 bases from V and 7 bases from J, with 24 bases between. The CDR3 loop is CASSPMPQPLRGNIQYF. DNA for the CDR3: TGTGCCAGTAGTCCCATGCCCCAACCCCTGAGGGGGAACATTCAGTACTTC.